The 24 T cell receptor beta chains in this list originate from one sample, sequenced in a study of CD8 T cells in Susac syndrome. Random hexamers served to reverse transcribe about 0.45 to 1 ug RNA. From the immunoSEQ multiplex PCR reads, TCRdb called clonotypes with MiXCR, one entry per CDR3 protein. In the table there are some 150,000 distinct CDR3 sequences, approximately 95% of which are singletons. The sequenced material came from CD4+ T cells from PBMCs. Receptor source: a human donor with Susac syndrome.

The chain has TRBV30 and TRBJ2-7; D gene uncertain. This CDR3 spans 16 amino acids. Germline CDR1 and CDR2: GTSNPN and SVGIG (reference sequence). Trimming left V 4 bases short and J 0 bases short, with 19 bases between. CDR3 DNA sequence: TGTGCCTGGAACCAAGGAAAACAGCGAAACTCCTACGAGCAGTACTTC. Translation: CAWNQGKQRNSYEQYF.

The rearrangement joins TRBV4-2 to TRBJ2-7; D is uncertain. CDR1 and CDR2 (germline): LGHNA, YNFKEQ. Trimming pared 1 base from V and 4 bases from J, leaving 8 bases between. CDR3 length equals 13 residues. The CDR3 DNA reads TGTGCCAGCAGCCAAGTAGGCAGTTACGAGCAGTACTTC. Its translation: CASSQVGSYEQYF.

The rearrangement links TRBV12-3 or TRBV12-4 to TRBJ2-7, with D perhaps TRBD2 (6 bases). The CDR3 sequence is 14 residues long. V lost 4 bases and J lost 0, with 10 bases in between. The CDR3 bases are TGTGCCAGCAGTTCGACTAGTCTCTCCTACGAGCAGTACTTC. Translating gives CASSSTSLSYEQYF.

The genes are TRBV7-8 and TRBJ2-7, with TRBD2 matching 10 bases. Germline V CDR1 and CDR2: SGHVS, FQNEAQ. After removal of 5 bases from V and 2 bases from J, the junction contained 9 bases not matched to a gene. The CDR3 totals 16 residues. The CDR3 sequence is CASSQSASGGTYEQYF. DNA for the CDR3: TGTGCCAGCAGCCAGTCGGCTAGCGGGGGAACCTACGAGCAGTACTTC.

The chain is built from TRBV20-1 and TRBJ2-5; no clear D. V gave up 0 bases and J gave up 1 base, with 12 bases separating them. The CDR3 sequence is 15 residues long. Germline V gene lookup returns CDR1 DFQATT and CDR2 SNEGSKA (reference sequence). The CDR3 DNA reads TGCAGTGCTAGAGATGGCGGTGCTAGCCAAGAGACCCAGTACTTC. It specifies CSARDGGASQETQYF.

V gene TRBV30 combines with J gene TRBJ2-2; the match to TRBD1 covers 9 bases. Looked up from germline, CDR1 is GTSNPN and CDR2 is SVGIG (reference sequence). The J segment lost 4 bases and the V segment lost 3 bases, leaving 3 bases of the junction unmatched. The CDR3 consists of 14 residues. The CDR3 loop reads CAWRRTGVTGELFF. In nucleotides, the CDR3 is TGTGCCTGGAGGAGGACAGGGGTCACCGGGGAGCTGTTTTTT.

V gene TRBV9 combines with J gene TRBJ2-5; D is uncertain. The CDR3 covers 15 residues. Germline CDR1 reads SGDLS; CDR2 reads YYNGEE. V lost 3 bases and J 3 bases, leaving 15 bases between the germline ends. DNA of the CDR3: TGTGCCAGCAGCGCACTTGGGCAATGGGAAGAGACCCAGTACTTC. It codes for CASSALGQWEETQYF. Supplemented by reference TRBV9 and TRBJ2-5, the full variable domain reads DSGVTQTPKHLITATGQRVTLRCSPRSGDLSVYWYQQSLDQGLQFLIQYYNGEERAKGNILERFSAQQFPDLHSELNLSSLELGDSALYFCASSALGQWEETQYFGPGTRLLVL.

This chain uses TRBV20-1 with TRBJ2-7; 8 nucleotides match TRBD2. Looked up from germline, CDR1 is DFQATT and CDR2 is SNEGSKA (reference sequence). V lost 4 bases to trimming and J lost 0 bases; unmatched junction nucleotides: 8. The CDR3 consists of 15 residues. The CDR3 DNA follows: TGCAGTGCTACCCGGGGGGGAATCCACTCCTACGAGCAGTACTTC. Translating it yields CSATRGGIHSYEQYF.

The chain recombines TRBV20-1 with TRBJ2-3; 9 bases map to TRBD2. Germline-derived CDR1 and CDR2 are DFQATT and SNEGSKA (reference sequence). The CDR3 has 15 residues. Trimming at V came to 5 bases and at J to 2 bases, leaving 8 bases not matched to a gene. The CDR3 spells CSAPGSGGDTDTQYF. CDR3 DNA sequence: TGCAGTGCTCCGGGTAGCGGGGGCGACACAGATACGCAGTATTTT.

The rearrangement joins TRBV3-1 to TRBJ2-6, with 8 bases identical to TRBD1. There are 19 residues in the CDR3. With 6 bases clipped from V and 4 bases from J, the junction kept 17 bases outside the gene matches. Looked up from germline, CDR1 is LGHDT and CDR2 is YNNKEL (reference sequence). The CDR3 DNA reads as TGTGCCAGCAGACCATTCGCCGGGACAGGTCATGCGGGGGCCAACGTCCTGACTTTC. Protein: CASRPFAGTGHAGANVLTF.

The V call is TRBV4-3, the J call TRBJ2-1; D not resolved. Germline V gene data show CDR1 as LGHNA and CDR2 as YSLEER. Trimming left V 1 base short and J 4 bases short, with 17 bases between. The CDR3 is 17 residues long. In DNA, the CDR3 is TGCGCCAGCAGCCAAGGACGAGGTGGTAGCTTTTACAATGAGCAGTTCTTC. This encodes CASSQGRGGSFYNEQFF.

The chain recombines TRBV2 with TRBJ2-1; 13 bases map to TRBD2. The CDR3 is 15 amino acids. Per germline, CDR1 SNHLY and CDR2 FYNNEI. After removal of 5 bases from V and 5 bases from J, the junction contained 3 bases not matched to a gene. In nucleotides, the CDR3 is TGTGCCAGCAGTCCACTAGCGGGAGGGGACAATGAGCAGTTCTTC. It encodes CASSPLAGGDNEQFF.

J is TRBJ2-3 and V is TRBV4-1; TRBD2 might be the D (6 bases). Germline V gene lookup returns CDR1 MGHRA and CDR2 YSYEKL. The germline V and J ends were trimmed by 4 bases and 0 bases, with 20 bases remaining between them. The CDR3 sequence is 18 residues long. In DNA, the CDR3 is TGCGCCAGCAGCCGCATTCTAATAGTGGGACTTAGCACAGATACGCAGTATTTT. Translation gives CASSRILIVGLSTDTQYF.

In DNA form, the CDR3 reads TGTGCCAGCAGCTTATATAGGGTGAACACTGAAGCTTTCTTT. This gives the protein CASSLYRVNTEAFF. This rearrangement joins TRBV13 to TRBJ1-1, with unresolved D. Germline V gives CDR1 PRHDT, CDR2 FYEKMQ (reference sequence). The CDR3 is 14 residues long. V was trimmed by 2 bases and J by 0 bases, leaving 7 bases between them. The full variable domain, in which reference TRBV13 and TRBJ1-1 provide the parts outside the CDR3, is AAGVIQSPRHLIKEKRETATLKCYPIPRHDTVYWYQQGPGQDPQFLISFYEKMQSDKGSIPDRFSAQQFSDYHSELNMSSLELGDSALYFCASSLYRVNTEAFFGQGTRLTVV.

The genes are TRBV18 and TRBJ2-3, with 11 bases that match TRBD2. Germline loops: CDR1 KGHSH, CDR2 LQKENI. This CDR3 contains 15 residues. Trimming removed 2 bases from V and 4 bases from J; junction bases left unmatched: 2. The CDR3 region has the DNA TGTGCCAGCTCACCAGAGGGACTAGCGGCAGATACGCAGTATTTT. Translation: CASSPEGLAADTQYF.

This chain links TRBV15 with TRBJ2-3; D uncertain. Germline values: CDR1 LNHNV, CDR2 YYDKDF (reference sequence). Trimming cost V 3 bases and J 1 base, with 11 bases left between them. This CDR3 is 15 amino acids long. CDR3 bases: TGTGCCACCAGCAGCCGACTCGTCGGCACAGATACGCAGTATTTT. Encoded protein: CATSSRLVGTDTQYF.

J is TRBJ1-5 and V is TRBV7-9; a weak D match, TRBD1 (6 bases). Germline lookup yields CDR1 SEHNR and CDR2 FQNEAQ (reference sequence). V lost 1 base and J 4 bases, leaving 11 bases between the germline ends. The CDR3 length is 15 residues. The CDR3 spells CASSLGTGQNQPQHF. The CDR3 nucleotides read TGTGCCAGCAGCTTAGGTACAGGACAGAATCAGCCCCAGCATTTT.

The J gene is TRBJ2-2, the V gene TRBV7-2, with D possibly called TRBD1 or TRBD2 (5 bases each). The CDR3 is made up of 13 amino acids. Germline CDR1 is SGHTA and CDR2 is FQGNSA. V lost 5 bases to trimming and J lost 7 bases, with 11 bases between them. The CDR3 sequence is CASSPRDLGELFF. The DNA for the CDR3 is TGTGCCAGCAGCCCTCGGGACCTCGGGGAGCTGTTTTTT.

The chain uses TRBV3-1 and TRBJ1-2; the D is unclear. This CDR3 has 11 residues. Germline V gives CDR1 LGHDT, CDR2 YNNKEL (reference sequence). Trimming pared 0 bases from V and 8 bases from J, leaving 4 bases between. CDR3 loop: CASSQDGGYTF. The CDR3 DNA follows: TGTGCCAGCAGCCAAGACGGGGGCTACACCTTC.

The chain uses TRBV6-1 and TRBJ2-1; TRBD2 agrees at 7 bases. CDR1 is MNHNS and CDR2 is SASEGT in the germline V gene. J was trimmed by 1 base and V by 5 bases; bases with no gene match: 8. The CDR3 has 16 residues. CDR3 loop: CASSPLSGLSYNEQFF. The CDR3 DNA reads TGTGCCAGCAGTCCCCTTAGCGGGTTGTCCTACAATGAGCAGTTCTTC.

The rearrangement uses TRBV5-1 and TRBJ2-1, with 7 positions matching TRBD2. The germline CDR1 and CDR2 sequences are SGHRS and YFSETQ. The V gene end was trimmed by 4 bases and the J gene end by 4 bases; junction bases not matched to a gene: 8. The CDR3 length is 15 residues. The CDR3 coding sequence is TGCGCCAGCAGCCCTCAAGCGGGGACTTACAATGAGCAGTTCTTC. Translating it yields CASSPQAGTYNEQFF.

The chain couples TRBV7-9 to TRBJ2-5, with D uncertain. The CDR3 covers 17 residues. Looked up from germline, CDR1 is SEHNR and CDR2 is FQNEAQ (reference sequence). Deletions cut 1 base from V and 5 bases from J, with 20 bases between. CDR3 in amino acids: CASSLGRSGGFVETQYF. CDR3 bases: TGTGCCAGCAGCTTAGGTCGTTCCGGTGGGTTTGTGGAGACCCAGTACTTC.

The rearrangement joins TRBV30 to TRBJ2-5, with 7 bases matching TRBD2. V was pared by 5 bases and J by 4 bases, with 7 bases of the junction left unmatched. The germline V gene has CDR1 GTSNPN and CDR2 SVGIG (reference sequence). This CDR3 contains 13 residues. The CDR3 DNA is TGTGCCTGGGTTACGGGGGGTGGAGAGACCCAGTACTTC. Residues: CAWVTGGGETQYF.

Here the CDR3 DNA reads TGTGCCAGCAGCGTAAAAGCCTCCCAGAGGGGTACTGAAGCTTTCTTT. Residues: CASSVKASQRGTEAFF. V usage is TRBV9 and J usage is TRBJ1-1, with a tentative D call TRBD1 (5 bases). The CDR3 sequence is 16 residues long. V dropped 1 base and J dropped 5 bases, with 18 bases sitting between them. The germline V gene encodes CDR1 SGDLS and CDR2 YYNGEE.